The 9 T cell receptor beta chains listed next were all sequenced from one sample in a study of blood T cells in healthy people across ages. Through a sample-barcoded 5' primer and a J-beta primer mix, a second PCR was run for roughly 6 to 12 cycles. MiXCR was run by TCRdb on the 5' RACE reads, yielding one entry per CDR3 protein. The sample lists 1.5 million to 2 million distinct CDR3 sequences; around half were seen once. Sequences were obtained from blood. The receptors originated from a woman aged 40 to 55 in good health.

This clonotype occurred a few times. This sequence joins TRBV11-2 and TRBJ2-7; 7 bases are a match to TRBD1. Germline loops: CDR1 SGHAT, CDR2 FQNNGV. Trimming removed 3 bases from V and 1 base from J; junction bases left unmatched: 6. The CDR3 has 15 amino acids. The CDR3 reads CASSLVRGMSYEQYF. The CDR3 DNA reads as TGTGCCAGCAGCTTGGTCAGGGGGATGTCCTACGAGCAGTACTTC. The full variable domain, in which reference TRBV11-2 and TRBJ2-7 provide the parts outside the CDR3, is EAGVAQSPRYKIIEKRQSVAFWCNPISGHATLYWYQQILGQGPKLLIQFQNNGVVDDSQLPKDRFSAERLKGVDSTLKIQPAKLEDSAVYLCASSLVRGMSYEQYFGPGTRLTVT.

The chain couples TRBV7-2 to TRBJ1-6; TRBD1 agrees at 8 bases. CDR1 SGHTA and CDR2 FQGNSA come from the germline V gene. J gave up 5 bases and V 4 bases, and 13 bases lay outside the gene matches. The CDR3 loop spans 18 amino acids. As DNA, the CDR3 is TGTGCCAGCAGCTACTCCGGACAGGGAAGTTTGCATAATTCACCCCTCCACTTT. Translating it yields CASSYSGQGSLHNSPLHF.

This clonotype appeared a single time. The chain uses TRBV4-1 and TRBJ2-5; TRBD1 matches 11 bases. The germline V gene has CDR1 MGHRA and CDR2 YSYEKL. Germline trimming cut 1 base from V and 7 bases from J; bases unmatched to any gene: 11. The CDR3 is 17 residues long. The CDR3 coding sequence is TGCGCCAGCAGCCAAGTGGGGACAGGGGGTTACGTGCGGACCCAGTACTTC. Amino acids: CASSQVGTGGYVRTQYF.

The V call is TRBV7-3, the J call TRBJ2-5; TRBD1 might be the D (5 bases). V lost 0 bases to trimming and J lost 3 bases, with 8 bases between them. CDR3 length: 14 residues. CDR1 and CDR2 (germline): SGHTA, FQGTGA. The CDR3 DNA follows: TGTGCCAGCAGCTTAACGGCAGGGAAAGAGACCCAGTACTTC. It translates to CASSLTAGKETQYF. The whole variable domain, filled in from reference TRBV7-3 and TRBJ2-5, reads GAGVSQTPSNKVTEKGKYVELRCDPISGHTALYWYRQSLGQGPEFLIYFQGTGAADDSGLPNDRFFAVRPEGSVSTLKIQRTERGDSAVYLCASSLTAGKETQYFGPGTRLLVL.

The CDR3 DNA sequence: TGCAGTGCTAGAGACCCGGACAGGGACTTCTCCTACGAGCAGTACTTC. It is translated as CSARDPDRDFSYEQYF. The rearrangement joins TRBV20-1 to TRBJ2-7; TRBD1 matches at 8 bases. CDR3 length equals 16 residues. The V and J ends lost 0 bases and 0 bases, in that order; junction bases with no gene match: 7. The V gene's germline CDR1 is DFQATT and CDR2 SNEGSKA (reference sequence).

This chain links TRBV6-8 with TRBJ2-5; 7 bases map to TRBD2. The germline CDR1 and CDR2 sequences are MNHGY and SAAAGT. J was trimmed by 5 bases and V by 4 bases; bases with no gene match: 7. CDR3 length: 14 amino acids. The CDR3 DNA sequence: TGTGCCAGCAGTTCCGGGGGGAGTAGGGAGACCCAGTACTTC. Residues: CASSSGGSRETQYF.

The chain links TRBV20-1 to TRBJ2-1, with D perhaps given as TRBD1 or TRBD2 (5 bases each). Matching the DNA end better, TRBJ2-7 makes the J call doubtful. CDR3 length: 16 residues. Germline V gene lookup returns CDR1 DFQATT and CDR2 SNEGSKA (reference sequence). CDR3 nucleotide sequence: TGCAGTGCTAGAGATGAAGGCTATGGGGGTTACAATGAGCAGTACTTC. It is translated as CSARDEGYGGYNEQYF.

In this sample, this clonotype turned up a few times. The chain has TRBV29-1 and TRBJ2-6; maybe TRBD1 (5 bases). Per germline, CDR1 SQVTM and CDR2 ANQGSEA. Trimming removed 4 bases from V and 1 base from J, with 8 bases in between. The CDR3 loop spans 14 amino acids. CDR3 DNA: TGCAGCGTTGTTCAGGGATCTGGGGCCAACGTCCTGACTTTC. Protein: CSVVQGSGANVLTF.

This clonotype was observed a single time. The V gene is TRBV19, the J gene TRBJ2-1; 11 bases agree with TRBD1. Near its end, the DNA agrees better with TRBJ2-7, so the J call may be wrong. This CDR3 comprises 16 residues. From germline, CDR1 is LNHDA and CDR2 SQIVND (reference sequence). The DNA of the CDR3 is TGTGCCAGTAGTAAGAAAGGGACAGGGGGGATCAATGAGCAGTACTTC. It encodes CASSKKGTGGINEQYF.